Sequencing of this T cell receptor (beta chain) was carried out in a study of blood T cells in healthy people across ages. The CDR3 consists of 13 residues. The ends were cut back, 7 bases at V and 9 bases at J, with 17 bases in the middle. Germline V CDR1 and CDR2: KGHDR, SFDVKD. With a J-beta primer mix and a sample-barcoded 5' primer, a second PCR ran roughly 6 to 12 cycles. TCRdb re-analysed the 5' RACE reads in MiXCR, keeping a single row per CDR3 protein. The sample yields 1.5 million to 2 million distinct CDR3 sequences, approximately 32% seen once. With respect to this clonotype: Its antigen remains unknown.

Study conclusions and caveats: Shifts in expanded clonotypes may have been confounded by donor CMV status, which was unknown.

This chain joins TRBV24-1 and TRBJ2-5; D call uncertain. This receptor was taken from a woman aged 25-40 years in good health. Sequenced sample: blood. The CDR3 region has the DNA TGTGCCACCAGCGAGGATAGCAATCAGCCCCAGTACTTC. It codes for CATSEDSNQPQYF.